This T cell receptor beta chain is from a study of metastatic and nonmetastatic thyroid tumors. The wider study: Repertoire data that came from the blood and tumor or nodule tissue of malignant and benign thyroid patients were compared.

Each patient came to thyroid surgery without any prior treatment (of any kind). Of note for this clone: Its specificity is not known. Other DNA sequences in this specimen translate into the identical CDR3.

TCRdb re-called the PCR reads through MiXCR. Among just under 45,000 clones listed, less than 3.5% were seen once. Findings and caveats of the study: When malignant thyroid tumors were compared with benign nodules, TCR beta diversity was reportedly significantly higher in the malignant tumors. This held in both blood and tumor samples.

Germline V gene lookup returns CDR1 MNHNS and CDR2 SASEGT. The CDR3 is 13 residues long. Trimming cost V 3 bases and J 14 bases, with 14 bases left between them. J is TRBJ1-6 and V is TRBV6-1, with unresolved D. The source material was blood. The TCR comes from a female donor with papillary thyroid cancer or a benign thyroid nodule (not recorded which). Some clones in this sample may be carry-over from other donors' samples. Here the CDR3 DNA reads TGTGCCAGCAGTGATAAGGCTCCCCTAACCCTCCACTTT. It is translated as CASSDKAPLTLHF.